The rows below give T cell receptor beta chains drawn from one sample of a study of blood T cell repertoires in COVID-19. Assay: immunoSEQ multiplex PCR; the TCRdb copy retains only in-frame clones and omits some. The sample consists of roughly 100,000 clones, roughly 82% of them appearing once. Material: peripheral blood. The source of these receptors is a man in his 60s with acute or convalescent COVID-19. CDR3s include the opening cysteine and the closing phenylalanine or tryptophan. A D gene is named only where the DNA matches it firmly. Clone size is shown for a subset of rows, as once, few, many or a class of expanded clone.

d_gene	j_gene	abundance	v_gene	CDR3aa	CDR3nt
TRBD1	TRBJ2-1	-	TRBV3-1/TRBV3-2	CASSQGQGHIYEQFF	TGTGCCAGCAGCCAAGGACAGGGGCATATTTATGAGCAGTTCTTC
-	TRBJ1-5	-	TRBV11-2	CASSFSSNQPQHF	TGTGCCAGCAGCTTTAGCAGCAATCAGCCCCAGCATTTT
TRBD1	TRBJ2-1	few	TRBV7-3	CASSLGQGESNEQFF	TGTGCCAGCAGCTTGGGACAGGGGGAGAGCAATGAGCAGTTCTTC
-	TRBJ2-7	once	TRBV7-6	CASSLAWRSSYEQYF	TGTGCCAGCAGCTTAGCGTGGAGGAGCTCCTACGAGCAGTACTTC
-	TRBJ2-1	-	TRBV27	CASSPGQGTYNEQFF	TGTGCCAGCAGTCCAGGGCAGGGGACCTACAATGAGCAGTTCTTC
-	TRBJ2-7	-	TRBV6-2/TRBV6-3	CASSYSTITYEQYF	TGTGCCAGCAGTTACTCAACTATTACCTACGAGCAGTACTTC
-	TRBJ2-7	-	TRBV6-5	CASSYRDSNYEQYF	TGTGCCAGCAGTTACCGGGACTCCAACTACGAGCAGTACTTC
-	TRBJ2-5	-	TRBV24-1	CATSEARAVTQYF	TGTGCCACCAGTGAAGCGCGAGCCGTGACCCAGTACTTC
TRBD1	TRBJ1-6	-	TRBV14	CASSQLQGVGSPLHF	TGTGCCAGCAGCCAACTTCAGGGGGTTGGTTCACCCCTCCACTTT
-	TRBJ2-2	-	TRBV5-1	CASSFSTPNTGELFF	TGCGCCAGCAGCTTTTCGACACCGAACACCGGGGAGCTGTTTTTT
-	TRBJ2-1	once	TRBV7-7	CASSSSLFGGNEQFF	TGTGCTAGCAGCTCCTCTCTCTTTGGAGGGAATGAGCAGTTCTTC
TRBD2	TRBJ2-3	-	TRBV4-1	CASSPLAGVDTQYF	TGCGCCAGCAGCCCCTTGGCGGGGGTGGATACGCAGTATTTT
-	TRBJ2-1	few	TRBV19	CASSILGLDNEQFF	TGTGCCAGTAGTATCTTAGGACTGGACAATGAGCAGTTCTTC
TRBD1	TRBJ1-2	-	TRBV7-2	CASSLAGDRSDGYTF	TGTGCCAGCAGCTTAGCGGGGGACAGGAGCGATGGCTACACCTTC
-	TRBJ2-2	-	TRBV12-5	CASGLKSAGELFF	TGTGCTAGTGGTTTGAAGTCGGCCGGGGAGCTGTTTTTT
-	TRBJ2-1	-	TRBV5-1	CASSYSNEQFF	TGCGCCAGCAGCTACAGTAATGAGCAGTTCTTC
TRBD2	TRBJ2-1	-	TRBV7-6	CASSPQGLAGGQYNEQFF	TGTGCCAGCAGCCCCCAAGGACTAGCGGGGGGGCAATACAATGAGCAGTTCTTC
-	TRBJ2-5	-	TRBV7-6	CASSLVTAFQETQYF	TGTGCCAGCAGCTTAGTTACAGCCTTTCAAGAGACCCAGTACTTC
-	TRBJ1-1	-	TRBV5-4	CASSLGQMNTEAFF	TGTGCCAGCAGCTTGGGACAGATGAACACTGAAGCTTTCTTT
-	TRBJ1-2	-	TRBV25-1	CASSLDSYGYTF	TGTGCCAGCAGTCTAGACAGCTATGGCTACACCTTC
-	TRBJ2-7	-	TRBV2	CASRYQFEQYF	TGTGCCAGCAGGTACCAGTTCGAGCAGTACTTC
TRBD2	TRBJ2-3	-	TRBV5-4	CASSLASGVTDTQYF	TGTGCCAGCAGCCTTGCTAGCGGGGTAACAGATACGCAGTATTTT
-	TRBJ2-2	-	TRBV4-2	CASSQGQANTGELFF	TGTGCCAGCAGCCAGGGGCAGGCGAACACCGGGGAGCTGTTTTTT
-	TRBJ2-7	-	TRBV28	CASSSPRPYEQYF	TGTGCCAGCAGTTCCCCGCGTCCCTACGAGCAGTACTTC
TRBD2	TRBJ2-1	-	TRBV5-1	CASSLAKRERDEQFF	TGCGCCAGCAGCTTGGCTAAGCGGGAGAGGGATGAGCAGTTCTTC
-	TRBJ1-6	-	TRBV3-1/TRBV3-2	CASSQGVGGVENSPLHF	TGTGCCAGCAGCCAAGGGGTTGGGGGCGTTGAAAATTCACCCCTCCACTTT
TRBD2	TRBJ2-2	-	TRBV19	CASSIGMGGNGELFF	TGTGCCAGTAGTATAGGAATGGGGGGGAACGGGGAGCTGTTTTTT
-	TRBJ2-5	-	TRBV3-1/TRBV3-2	CASSQGGVETQYF	TGTGCCAGCAGCCAAGGCGGGGTAGAGACCCAGTACTTC
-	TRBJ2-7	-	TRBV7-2	CASSFGSVSYEQYF	TGTGCCAGCAGCTTCGGTAGTGTCTCCTACGAGCAGTACTTC
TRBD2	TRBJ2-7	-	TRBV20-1	CSASRDRTSLIAEQYF	TGCAGTGCTAGTAGGGATCGGACTAGCTTGATTGCCGAGCAGTACTTC
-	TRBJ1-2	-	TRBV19	CATQSDIRYGYTF	TGTGCCACCCAAAGTGACATCCGCTATGGCTACACCTTC
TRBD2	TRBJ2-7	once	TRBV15	CATSRETSGSYEQYF	TGTGCCACCAGCAGAGAGACTAGCGGGTCCTACGAGCAGTACTTC
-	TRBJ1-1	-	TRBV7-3	CASSSGQEAFF	TGTGCCAGCAGCTCCGGACAGGAAGCTTTCTTT
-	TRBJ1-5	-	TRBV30	CAWSVGRGLRGNQPQHF	TGTGCCTGGAGTGTCGGCAGAGGGTTAAGAGGCAATCAGCCCCAGCATTTT
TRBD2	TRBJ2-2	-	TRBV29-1	CSVGGGAHTGELFF	TGCAGCGTTGGGGGAGGGGCCCACACCGGGGAGCTGTTTTTT
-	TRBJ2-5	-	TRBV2	CASNRREGETQYF	TGTGCCAGCAATCGACGGGAAGGAGAGACCCAGTACTTC
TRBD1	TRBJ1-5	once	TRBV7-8	CASSLVSGQGNQPQHF	TGTGCCAGCAGCTTAGTCTCCGGACAGGGCAATCAGCCCCAGCATTTT
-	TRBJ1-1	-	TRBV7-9	CASSLVDGRSNTEAFF	TGTGCCAGCAGCTTAGTTGATGGCAGGTCAAACACTGAAGCTTTCTTT
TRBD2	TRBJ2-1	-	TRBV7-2	CASSTRLAGDEQFF	TGTGCCAGCAGCACGCGACTAGCGGGAGATGAGCAGTTCTTC
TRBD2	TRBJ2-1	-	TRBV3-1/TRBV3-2	CASSHRGVGLDGEQFF	TGTGCCAGCAGCCATCGGGGGGTCGGTCTGGATGGTGAGCAGTTCTTC
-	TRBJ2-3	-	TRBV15	CATSPRREDTQYF	TGTGCCACCAGCCCAAGACGGGAAGATACGCAGTATTTT
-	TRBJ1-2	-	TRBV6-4	CASSDSGNYGYTF	TGTGCCAGCAGTGACTCGGGCAACTATGGCTACACCTTC
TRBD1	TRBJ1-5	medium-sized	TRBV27	CASSFGQGIQPQHF	TGTGCCAGCAGTTTCGGACAGGGGATTCAGCCCCAGCATTTT
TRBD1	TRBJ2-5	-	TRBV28	CASSSTGDLQETQYF	TGTGCCAGCAGTTCAACAGGGGACCTGCAAGAGACCCAGTACTTC
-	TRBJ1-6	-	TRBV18	CASSPYQPQEGTNSPLHF	TGTGCCAGCTCACCTTACCAGCCCCAGGAGGGAACAAATTCACCCCTCCACTTT
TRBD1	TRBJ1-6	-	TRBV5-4	CASSLGQFEGSPLHF	TGTGCCAGCAGCCTGGGACAGTTTGAAGGATCACCCCTCCACTTT
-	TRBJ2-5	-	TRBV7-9	CASSLGSRGSRQETQYF	TGTGCCAGCAGCTTAGGCTCTCGGGGTTCGAGGCAAGAGACCCAGTACTTC
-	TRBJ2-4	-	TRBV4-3	CASSQGGLLNIQYF	TGCGCCAGCAGCCAGGGGGGTCTTCTAAACATTCAGTACTTC